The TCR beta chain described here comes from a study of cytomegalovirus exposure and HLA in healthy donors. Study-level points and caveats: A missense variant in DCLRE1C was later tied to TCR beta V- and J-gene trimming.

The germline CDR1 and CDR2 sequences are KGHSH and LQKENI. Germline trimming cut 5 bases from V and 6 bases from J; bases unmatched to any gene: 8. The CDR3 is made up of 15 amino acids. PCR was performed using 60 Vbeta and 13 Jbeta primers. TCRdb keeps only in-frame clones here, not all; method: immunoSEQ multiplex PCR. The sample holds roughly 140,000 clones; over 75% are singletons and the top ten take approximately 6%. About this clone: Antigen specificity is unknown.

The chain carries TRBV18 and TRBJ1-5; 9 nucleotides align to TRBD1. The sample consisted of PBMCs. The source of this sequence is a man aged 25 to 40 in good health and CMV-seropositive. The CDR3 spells CASSSIQGQGQPQHF. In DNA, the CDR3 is TGTGCCAGCTCATCCATCCAGGGACAGGGTCAGCCCCAGCATTTT.